This T cell receptor beta chain was observed in a study of T cell responses to AZD1222 COVID-19 vaccine. The table came from immunoSEQ multiplex PCR; TCRdb's copy has only in-frame clones and leaves some out. The sample records roughly 100,000 clones, about 88% being singletons. The study, taken as a whole, reports: The donors showed a predominance of white British ancestry and of females, with possible underestimation of clonal diversity. The peak T cell response came first, and repertoires were sampled only after it. Following two doses of AZD1222, Spike-specific TCR breadth and depth rose.

In the case of this clone: Its antigen is unidentified.

This clonotype was obtained from an adult in good health. The sequences come from peripheral blood, collected on day 0 of AZD1222 vaccination.

CDR3 in amino acids: CASSWTGSQPQHF. The CDR3 nucleotides are TGTGCCAGCAGTTGGACAGGGTCTCAGCCCCAGCATTTT. The chain recombines TRBV27 with TRBJ1-5; 8 positions agree with TRBD1. CDR3 size: 13 residues. The V gene's germline CDR1 is MNHEY and CDR2 SMNVEV (reference sequence). V lost 4 bases and J lost 6; bases outside the gene matches: 2.